There are a few counts of the clone carrying this TCR beta chain. The antigen is undetermined. Employing constant-segment primers, 5'RACE generated TCR alpha and TCR beta cDNA libraries bearing sample barcodes and UMIs. From the 5' RACE reads, TCRdb called clonotypes with MiXCR, one entry per CDR3 protein. Of 400,000 to 550,000 distinct CDR3 sequences listed, around 27% are singletons. The data derive from a study of T-cell memory formation after mild COVID-19. Study-wide points: Proof of SARS-CoV-2 specificity was absent for the second-wave clones that crested on day 37. Clones contracting day 15 to 85 were balanced CD4/CD8; later expanders leaned CD4+. Prior to infection, memory already included some responding clones, suggesting cross-reactive memory joined.

With V trimmed by 0 bases and J by 2 bases, 2 bases remained unmatched. CDR3 size: 15 residues. From germline, CDR1 is SGHRS and CDR2 YFSETQ. Sequencing used PBMCs or a T cell subset sorted from them (not recorded which). The sequence derives from an adult woman who had mild COVID-19 (a few samples of this study predate the infection). Cell type and time point are not known. The chain is built from TRBV5-1 and TRBJ1-2; 9 nucleotides align to TRBD1. The CDR3 DNA reads TGCGCCAGCAGCTTGGGGGACAGGGAGAACTATGGCTACACCTTC. Translation gives CASSLGDRENYGYTF.